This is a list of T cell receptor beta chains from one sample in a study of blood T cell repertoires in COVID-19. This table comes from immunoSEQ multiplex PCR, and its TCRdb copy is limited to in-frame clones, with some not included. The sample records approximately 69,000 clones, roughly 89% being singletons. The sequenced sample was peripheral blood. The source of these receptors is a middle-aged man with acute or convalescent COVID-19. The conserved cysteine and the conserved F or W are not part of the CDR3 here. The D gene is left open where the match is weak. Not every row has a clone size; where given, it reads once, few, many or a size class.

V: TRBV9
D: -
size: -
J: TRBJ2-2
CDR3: ASSLFTGELF

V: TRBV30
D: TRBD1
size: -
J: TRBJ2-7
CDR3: AWSTGQGYEQY

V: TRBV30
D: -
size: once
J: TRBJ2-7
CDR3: AFRQASYEQY

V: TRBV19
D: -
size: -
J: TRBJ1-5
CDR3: ASSIAGTYNQPQH

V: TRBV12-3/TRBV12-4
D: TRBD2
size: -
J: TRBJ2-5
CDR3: ASRTSGEETQY

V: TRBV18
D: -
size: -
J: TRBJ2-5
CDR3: ASSPGPKETQY

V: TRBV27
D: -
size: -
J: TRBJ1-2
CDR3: ASSLVGGYYYGYT

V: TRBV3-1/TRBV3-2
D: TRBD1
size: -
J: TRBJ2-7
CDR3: ASRGQGVNPEQY

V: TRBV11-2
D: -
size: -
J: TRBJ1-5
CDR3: ASSLDHDSKNQPQH

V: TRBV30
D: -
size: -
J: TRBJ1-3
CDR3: AWSGLGTAGGNTIY

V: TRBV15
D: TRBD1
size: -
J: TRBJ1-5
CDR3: ATSRDSATGDGNQPQH

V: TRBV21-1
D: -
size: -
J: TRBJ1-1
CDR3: ASIHGTGQMNTEAF

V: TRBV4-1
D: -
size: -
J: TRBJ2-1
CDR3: ASSQANLVDLAGEQF

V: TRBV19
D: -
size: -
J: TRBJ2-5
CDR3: ASSGSQKETQY

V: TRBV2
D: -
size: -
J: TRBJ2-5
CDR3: ASSDRGRGTQY

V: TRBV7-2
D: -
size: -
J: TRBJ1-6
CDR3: ASSLDSGAAYNSPLH

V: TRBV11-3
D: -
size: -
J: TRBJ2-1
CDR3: ASSFFDEQF

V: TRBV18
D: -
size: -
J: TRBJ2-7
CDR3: ASSPFQGSSYEQY

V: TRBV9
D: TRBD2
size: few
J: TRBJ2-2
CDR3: ASSSRLAGTTGELF

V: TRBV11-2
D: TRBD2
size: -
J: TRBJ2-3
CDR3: ASSFYGRYADTQY

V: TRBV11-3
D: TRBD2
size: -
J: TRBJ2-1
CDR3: ASSLGLAGEGLNEQF

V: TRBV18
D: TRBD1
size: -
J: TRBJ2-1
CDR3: ASSPGTDGSEQF

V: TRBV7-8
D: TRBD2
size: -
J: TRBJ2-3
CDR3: ASSLRTSGTDTQY

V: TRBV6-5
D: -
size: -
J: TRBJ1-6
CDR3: ASSQGLYNSPLH

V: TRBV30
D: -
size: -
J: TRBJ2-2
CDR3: AWSETYTGELF

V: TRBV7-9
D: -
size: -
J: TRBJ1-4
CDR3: ASSLGQPTNEKLF

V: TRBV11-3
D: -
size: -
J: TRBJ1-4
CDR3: ASSLEGGKNEKLF

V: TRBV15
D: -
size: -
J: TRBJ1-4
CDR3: ATSREVVRTGEKLF

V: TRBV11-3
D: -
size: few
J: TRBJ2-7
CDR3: ASSISDSSYEQY

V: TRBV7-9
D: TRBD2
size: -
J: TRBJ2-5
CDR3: ASSSPKLAVQETQY

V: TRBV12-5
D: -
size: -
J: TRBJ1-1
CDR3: ASGSPLGIMNTEAF

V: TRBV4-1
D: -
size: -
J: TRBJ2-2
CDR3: ASSQFGQGTGELF

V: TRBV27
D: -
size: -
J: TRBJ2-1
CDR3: ASSFRGGYNEQF

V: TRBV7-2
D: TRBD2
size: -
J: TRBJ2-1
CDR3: ASRTSGRTYNEQF

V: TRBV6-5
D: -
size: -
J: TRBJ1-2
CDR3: ASSPRAAGGYT

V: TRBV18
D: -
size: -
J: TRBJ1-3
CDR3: ASSPPGATGNTIY

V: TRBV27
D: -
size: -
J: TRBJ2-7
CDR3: ASSLTSSYEQY

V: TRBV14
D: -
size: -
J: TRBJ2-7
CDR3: ASSLIEVPIYEQY

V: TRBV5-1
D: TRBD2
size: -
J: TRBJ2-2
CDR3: ASRAVAGVNTGELF

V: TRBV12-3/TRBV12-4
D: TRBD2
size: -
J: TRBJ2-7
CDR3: ASTSSGHYEQY

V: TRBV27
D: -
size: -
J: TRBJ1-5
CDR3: ASSFRSNQPQH

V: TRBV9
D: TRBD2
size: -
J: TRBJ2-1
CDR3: ASSYSPLAGIYNEQF

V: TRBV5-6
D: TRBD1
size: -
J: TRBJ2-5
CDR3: ASSLEQGMYQETQY

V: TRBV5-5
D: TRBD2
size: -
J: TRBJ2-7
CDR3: ASSIMPGLEGEQY

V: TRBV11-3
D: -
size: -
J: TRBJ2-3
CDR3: ASSSTGITDTQY

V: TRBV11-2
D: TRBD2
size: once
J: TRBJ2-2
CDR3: ASSSPGLAGLGELF

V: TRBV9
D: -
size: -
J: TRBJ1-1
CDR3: ASSASARGNTEAF

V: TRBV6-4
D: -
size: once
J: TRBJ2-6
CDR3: ASSDSSSHTGANVLT

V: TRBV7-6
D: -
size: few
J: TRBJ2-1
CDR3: ASSLLAGYNEQF

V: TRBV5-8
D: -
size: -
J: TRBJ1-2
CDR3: AMAAAKDYGYT

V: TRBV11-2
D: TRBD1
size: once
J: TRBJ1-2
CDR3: ASRSPRTGLNNYGYT

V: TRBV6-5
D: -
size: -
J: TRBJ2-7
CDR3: ASSYLLGGMSYEQY

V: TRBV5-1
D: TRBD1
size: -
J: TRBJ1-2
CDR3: ASSSSTGDSYGYT

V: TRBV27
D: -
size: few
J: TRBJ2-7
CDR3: ASSSLRSGTYEQY